The 29 T cell receptor beta chains reported below all come from one sample, sequenced in a study of control samples from healthy donors and cancer patients. The table came from immunoSEQ multiplex PCR; TCRdb's copy has only in-frame clones and leaves some out. The sample yields more than 150,000 clones, 93% seen once. Sequenced input: blood. These TCRs come from a man aged 50-59 years in good health.

The chain combines TRBV5-6 with TRBJ2-2; 7 bases are a match to TRBD1. V lost 4 bases, J lost 3 bases, and 6 bases stayed unmatched. The CDR3 is 15 residues long. CDR1 and CDR2 from the germline V gene are SGHDT and YYEEEE. The CDR3 DNA sequence: TGTGCCAGCAGCACGGGACAGCTTGACACCGGGGAGCTGTTTTTT. Residues: CASSTGQLDTGELFF.

J is TRBJ2-1 and V is TRBV10-3; the D gene is possibly TRBD1 (6 bases). Looked up from germline, CDR1 is ENHRY and CDR2 is SYGVKD. The CDR3 consists of 11 residues. The germline V and J ends were trimmed by 10 bases and 8 bases, with 12 bases remaining between them. CDR3 sequence (DNA): TGTGCCACACAGGGCCTCGATGAGCAGTTCTTC. Translated: CATQGLDEQFF.

Only one count was recorded for this clone. The rearrangement joins TRBV10-3 to TRBJ2-5, with D perhaps TRBD1 (6 bases). Germline loops: CDR1 ENHRY, CDR2 SYGVKD. This CDR3 comprises 12 residues. Trimming removed 10 bases from V and 1 base from J, with 10 bases in between. CDR3 in DNA: TGTGCCACGCAGACAGGCCAAGAGACCCAGTACTTC. Amino acids: CATQTGQETQYF.

The chain couples TRBV6-5 to TRBJ2-1; D uncertain. The CDR3 spans 14 residues. Deletions cut 0 bases from V and 4 bases from J, with 7 bases between. CDR1 and CDR2 from the germline V gene are MNHEY and SVGAGI. The CDR3 spells CASSYSAAYNEQFF. DNA for the CDR3: TGTGCCAGCAGTTACTCGGCCGCATACAATGAGCAGTTCTTC.

The rearrangement joins TRBV29-1 to TRBJ1-1; 7 bases agree with TRBD1. This CDR3 region has 16 residues. From germline, CDR1 is SQVTM and CDR2 ANQGSEA. Trimming at V came to 8 bases and at J to 4 bases, leaving 19 bases not matched to a gene. CDR3 sequence: CSIPLGGQSWGTEAFF. CDR3 nucleotides: TGCAGCATACCGTTAGGGGGACAGTCATGGGGCACTGAAGCTTTCTTT.

CDR3 in DNA: TGTGCCAGCAGTGGAGGGGTGAACACAGATACGCAGTATTTT. It specifies CASSGGVNTDTQYF. This chain uses TRBV2 with TRBJ2-3, with D tentatively TRBD1 or TRBD2 (5 bases each). Germline V gene lookup returns CDR1 SNHLY and CDR2 FYNNEI. CDR3 size: 14 residues. V was shortened by 4 bases and J by 2 bases, with 10 bases between the two germline ends.

The V call is TRBV11-2, the J call TRBJ1-2, with unresolved D. V lost 3 bases, J lost 4 bases, and 9 bases lay in between. Germline CDR1 and CDR2: SGHAT and FQNNGV. The CDR3 spans 13 residues. CDR3 nucleotide sequence: TGTGCCAGCAGCTTTTCCGGTTCCTATGGCTACACCTTC. Protein: CASSFSGSYGYTF.

The chain employs TRBV28 and TRBJ2-1; 7 positions match TRBD2. V shed 7 bases, J shed 6 bases, and the junction held 12 bases outside the gene matches. Germline CDR1 and CDR2: MDHEN and SYDVKM. This CDR3 spans 15 amino acids. CDR3 DNA: TGTGCCAGCACCCAGCCAGCGGGGCATGTCAATGAGCAGTTCTTC. It yields the protein CASTQPAGHVNEQFF.

The chain recombines TRBV7-9 with TRBJ1-5; 11 nucleotides match TRBD1. CDR1 is SEHNR and CDR2 is FQNEAQ in the germline V gene (reference sequence). The CDR3 extends over 17 amino acids. J was trimmed by 2 bases and V by 4 bases; bases with no gene match: 7. The CDR3: CASSSPGQGVGNQPQHF. Here the CDR3 DNA reads TGTGCCAGCAGCTCCCCGGGACAGGGGGTGGGCAATCAGCCCCAGCATTTT.

The chain links TRBV6-5 to TRBJ2-5, with a tentative D call TRBD2 (6 bases). The CDR3 totals 14 residues. Looked up from germline, CDR1 is MNHEY and CDR2 is SVGAGI. V lost 4 bases to trimming and J lost 5 bases, with 14 bases between them. CDR3 residues: CASSFASGGETQYF. The DNA for the CDR3 is TGTGCCAGCAGTTTTGCGTCTGGGGGGGAGACCCAGTACTTC.

The chain links TRBV10-3 to TRBJ2-7; 11 bases agree with TRBD1. Germline CDR1 is ENHRY and CDR2 is SYGVKD. The CDR3 contains 15 residues. Germline trimming cut 4 bases from V and 4 bases from J; bases unmatched to any gene: 6. The CDR3 sequence: CAISVSGQGDYEQYF. In nucleotides, the CDR3 is TGTGCCATCAGTGTCTCGGGACAGGGGGATTACGAGCAGTACTTC.

The rearrangement joins TRBV5-1 to TRBJ2-5; D might be TRBD1 (5 bases). The CDR3 length is 14 residues. V was clipped by 6 bases and J by 5 bases, with 17 bases between them. CDR1 and CDR2 (germline): SGHRS, YFSETQ. The CDR3 nucleotides are TGCGCCAGCACCGACAGACCTTCGCGCGAGACCCAGTACTTC. Translating gives CASTDRPSRETQYF.

V gene TRBV18 combines with J gene TRBJ1-1; D not resolved. The germline gives CDR1 KGHSH, CDR2 LQKENI. Trimming cost V 2 bases and J 2 bases, with 6 bases left between them. This CDR3 has 13 amino acids. CDR3 amino acids: CASSPGHNTEAFF. CDR3 sequence (DNA): TGTGCCAGCTCACCAGGCCACAACACTGAAGCTTTCTTT.

The genes are TRBV18 and TRBJ2-1, with 9 nucleotides matching TRBD2. Germline assignment: CDR1 KGHSH and CDR2 LQKENI. The CDR3 spans 14 residues. V lost 2 bases, J lost 9 bases, and 5 bases stayed unmatched. The CDR3 DNA reads TGTGCCAGCTCACCAGGAAGCGGGGGGCCTGAGCAGTTCTTC. This codes for CASSPGSGGPEQFF.

This rearrangement joins TRBV7-9 to TRBJ2-5, with TRBD1 identical over 9 bases. Germline V CDR1 and CDR2: SEHNR, FQNEAQ (reference sequence). V shed 4 bases, J shed 1 base, and the junction held 4 bases outside the gene matches. This CDR3 has 15 residues. The chain's CDR3 is CASSSRDRAQETQYF. The CDR3 DNA sequence: TGTGCCAGCAGCTCCCGGGACAGGGCCCAAGAGACCCAGTACTTC.

This chain connects TRBV5-1 to TRBJ2-1; 14 bases map to TRBD2. CDR1 is SGHRS, CDR2 YFSETQ, per germline. The CDR3 spans 14 residues. CDR3 loop: CAWSGTSGSNEQFF. The CDR3 bases are TGCGCTTGGAGTGGGACTAGCGGGAGCAATGAGCAGTTCTTC.

The chain links TRBV28 to TRBJ2-3; 12 bases agree with TRBD2. This CDR3 is 16 amino acids long. V trimming: 10 bases; J trimming: 6 bases; junction bases outside the gene matches: 14. Germline lookup yields CDR1 MDHEN and CDR2 SYDVKM. The CDR3 region is CATSPLAGGPRDTQYF. CDR3 sequence (DNA): TGTGCCACCTCTCCCCTAGCGGGAGGGCCAAGGGATACGCAGTATTTT.

The V call is TRBV5-5, the J call TRBJ2-7; 10 nucleotides align to TRBD1. Trimming removed 4 bases from V and 0 bases from J; junction bases left unmatched: 4. The CDR3 loop spans 15 amino acids. From germline, CDR1 is SGHKS and CDR2 YYEKEE (reference sequence). The chain's CDR3 is CASSRDRGYSYEQYF. The CDR3 DNA follows: TGTGCCAGCAGCCGGGACAGGGGCTACTCCTACGAGCAGTACTTC.

The chain joins TRBV9 to TRBJ2-3; 9 bases align to TRBD2. V dropped 4 bases and J dropped 3; count of bases not matched to a gene: 9. This CDR3 has 16 amino acids. Germline V gene sequence: CDR1 SGDLS, CDR2 YYNGEE. The CDR3 nucleotides are TGTGCCAGCAGCTTAACGGGACTAGCAGGTACAGATACGCAGTATTTT. As protein: CASSLTGLAGTDTQYF.

The sample holds one count of this clone. CDR3 protein: CATSDSQTSTDTQYF. As DNA, the CDR3 is TGTGCCACCAGTGATTCACAGACCTCCACAGATACGCAGTATTTT. The chain links TRBV24-1 to TRBJ2-3; D is unresolved. Germline CDR1 KGHDR, CDR2 SFDVKD. The V gene lost 2 bases and the J gene lost 2 bases, with 10 bases spanning the gap. This CDR3 has 15 amino acids.

The chain links TRBV19 to TRBJ1-1, with a tentative D call TRBD1 (5 bases). The CDR3 runs to 16 residues. Germline lookup yields CDR1 LNHDA and CDR2 SQIVND (reference sequence). The ends were cut back, 1 base at V and 4 bases at J, with 16 bases in the middle. The DNA for the CDR3 is TGTGCCAGTAGTATAGGGGAAGGAGGGACCTCCACTGAAGCTTTCTTT. It specifies CASSIGEGGTSTEAFF.

The V gene is TRBV28, the J gene TRBJ1-2, with D perhaps matching TRBD1 (5 bases). Trimming took off 3 bases at V and 8 bases at J, with 13 bases between the two ends. CDR1 is MDHEN, CDR2 SYDVKM, per germline. There are 13 residues in the CDR3. The CDR3 DNA reads TGTGCCAGCAGTTTTAGCGGGGCGAGAGGCTACACCTTC. It is translated as CASSFSGARGYTF.

The chain uses TRBV3-1 (or the pseudogene TRBV3-2) and TRBJ2-1, with 8 bases that match TRBD2. CDR1 and CDR2 (germline): LGHDT, YNNKEL (reference sequence). Trimming took 6 bases from V and 4 from J; bases not matched to a gene: 8. CDR3 length equals 15 residues. The CDR3 loop is CASRRTSGIYNEQFF. The DNA of the CDR3 is TGTGCCAGCAGACGAACTAGCGGAATATACAATGAGCAGTTCTTC.

The chain is built from TRBV18 and TRBJ2-7; D gene unclear. With 5 bases removed from V and 5 bases from J, the gap between germline ends came to 16 bases. CDR1 is KGHSH, CDR2 LQKENI, per germline. CDR3 length: 14 residues. This chain's CDR3 is CASSTSRGVHEQYF. CDR3 coding DNA: TGTGCCAGCTCAACCTCCCGTGGGGTCCACGAGCAGTACTTC.

The chain has TRBV2 and TRBJ2-1; 7 bases are a match to TRBD2. Unmatched junction bases numbered 15, after V lost 8 bases and J lost 8 bases. The CDR3 sequence is 15 residues long. CDR1 and CDR2 (germline): SNHLY, FYNNEI. The CDR3, as DNA: TGTGCCAGCCTTGGCTTGGGCGGGAGCGGGTATGAGCAGTTCTTC. It codes for CASLGLGGSGYEQFF. The full variable domain, completed using reference TRBV2 and TRBJ2-1, is EPEVTQTPSHQVTQMGQEVILRCVPISNHLYFYWYRQILGQKVEFLVSFYNNEISEKSEIFDDQFSVERPDGSNFTLKIRSTKLEDSAMYFCASLGLGGSGYEQFFGPGTRLTVL.

The chain employs TRBV14 and TRBJ1-1; a possible D gene is TRBD1 (6 bases). Germline V lookup: CDR1 SGHDN, CDR2 FVKESK. The CDR3 extends over 15 amino acids. V was pared by 5 bases and J by 5 bases, with 18 bases between. In DNA, the CDR3 is TGTGCCAGCAGCAAAGGGCTCGGGGGCAATACTGAAGCTTTCTTT. It yields the protein CASSKGLGGNTEAFF.

V gene TRBV19 combines with J gene TRBJ2-5; the D gene is possibly TRBD1 (7 bases). V was cut by 2 bases and J by 5 bases, with 21 bases left in between. The CDR3 loop spans 17 amino acids. Germline V lookup: CDR1 LNHDA, CDR2 SQIVND (reference sequence). The CDR3 here is CASSIPTLSGGIETQYF. CDR3 coding DNA: TGTGCCAGTAGTATACCCACGCTCTCAGGGGGGATTGAGACCCAGTACTTC.

The chain recombines TRBV9 with TRBJ2-3; D gene unclear. The germline V and J ends were trimmed by 6 bases and 4 bases, with 15 bases remaining between them. CDR1 and CDR2 (germline): SGDLS, YYNGEE. The CDR3 is 14 amino acids. CDR3 sequence (DNA): TGTGCCAGCACCGAAGGTCTACTTCCAGATACGCAGTATTTT. It is translated as CASTEGLLPDTQYF.

CDR3 loop: CASSLRGGTIYF. CDR3 sequence (DNA): TGTGCCAGCAGCCTCCGGGGGGGCACCATATATTTT. The V call is TRBV12-3 or TRBV12-4, the J call TRBJ1-3; TRBD1 is a possible D gene (5 bases). This CDR3 has 12 residues. V was shortened by 6 bases and J by 9 bases, with 12 bases between the two germline ends.